This T cell receptor beta chain appears in the sequencing data of a study of CD8 T cells in ankylosing spondylitis. Findings of the study overall: Earlier literature documents some of the motif variants in reactive arthritis synovial fluid and blood. Characteristic of ankylosing spondylitis blood, it appeared, was a TCR beta motif comprising several highly homologous variants.

5'-RACE, quantitative and with molecular barcodes, yielded the TCR beta libraries. Using its own MiXCR run on the 5' RACE reads, TCRdb lists one record per CDR3 protein. The table includes approximately 300,000 distinct CDR3 sequences, less than 10% detected once. CDR1 is SGHAT and CDR2 is FQNNGV in the germline V gene. This CDR3 spans 14 amino acids. V was trimmed by 2 bases and J by 4 bases, leaving 12 bases between them. This clonotype has just a few counts. Its target is not known. This clonotype was sampled from a male donor with ankylosing spondylitis. This chain joins TRBV11-2 and TRBJ2-7; weak D call: TRBD1 (5 bases). The sequencing input was blood, either unsorted or a sorted T cell fraction (not recorded which). Written as DNA, the CDR3 is TGTGCCAGCAGCTTATGGCAGGGAAGTTACGAGCAGTACTTC. It codes for CASSLWQGSYEQYF.